This T cell receptor (beta chain) was recorded in a study of identical twins (dated by TCRdb to the mid-2010s). Study-wide context: TCR alpha and beta repertoires from monozygotic twins, unrelated adults of various ages and cord blood were deep-sequenced to test whether fetal clonotypes persist. To rule out contamination, replicate twin experiments were performed at different times with different library preparation protocols.

With respect to this clonotype: The target of this receptor is not known. The input lacks base qualities; no much larger clone sits a single base away.

Every donor in the study was a healthy Caucasian. The germline V gene encodes CDR1 MNHEY and CDR2 SVGAGI. The CDR3 contains 15 residues, cysteine and phenylalanine counted. The entry retains the CDR3 DNA only, 45 bases that are in frame from base 1. V drops 4 bases and J drops 11 bases, leaving 23 bases in between. The library relied on 5' RACE. Reads for this sample came from an Illumina HiSeq 2000. Template switching added a universal primer binding site, and the final cDNA carried a unique molecular identifier that allowed TCR cDNA molecules to be counted accurately. Specific primers in the conserved constant-segment region were used to synthesize first-strand cDNA for the TCR alpha and beta chains. Each cDNA library was double barcoded, with a SMART-Mk sample barcode plus Illumina barcodes, to control for contamination. TruSeq adapter sequences, together with Illumina sample barcodes, were added in two successive PCR steps. Sequencing of the TCR alpha and beta cDNA libraries was done on the Illumina HiSeq platform using custom primers. The original methods were these. MiGEC was used to process raw reads and extract unique molecular identifiers, and MiXCR was used to find CDR3 positions. Recombination models were inferred per individual with the repgenHMM and IGoR tools using an EM algorithm. The analysis of shared clonotypes was done with the tcR package in R, with sharing normalized by the product of cloneset sizes. To study raw recombination without the effects of thymic and clonal selection, out-of-frame nonproductive sequences were analyzed. TCRdb trimmed the raw reads at Q25, called clones with MiXCR and kept productive beta chains. Every distinct CDR3 protein forms one entry, paired with its most common genes and DNA. The V and J calls and clone size are TCRdb's, not the authors'. The sample records roughly 1.6 million distinct CDR3 sequences, about 31% of which are singletons. Under 0.35% of the sample belongs to the ten largest clones.

Beyond this particular receptor, the publication reports: Conclusions relied on cross-sectional statistical analysis, since the same donors could not be followed over many years. Abundant cord blood beta clonotypes had fewer insertions, young adult naive repertoires showed a similar but weaker trend, and memory repertoires showed no such trend. The excess sharing between twins in beta out-of-frame sequences was weaker because fewer shared sequences reduced the signal-to-noise ratio. Recombination models systematically underestimated out-of-frame TCR alpha sharing in monozygotic twins but agreed with sharing between unrelated individuals. Invariant T cells such as MAIT and iNKT could partly confound zero-insertion analyses, though diverse VJ usage argued against this for most clonotypes. Compared with coincidental sharing between unrelated individuals, out-of-frame TCR alpha sequences shared between twins showed an excess of sequences with low generation probability.

This chain is built from TRBV6-5 and TRBJ2-5; the best D guess is TRBD2, with 6 bases matching. This receptor was identified in a newborn girl in good health. Input material: cord blood. The DNA sequence is as follows: TGTGCCAGCAGTTCCGACGGTTGGACAAGGAGGGAGCAGTACTTC. Translated, this gives CASSSDGWTRREQYF.